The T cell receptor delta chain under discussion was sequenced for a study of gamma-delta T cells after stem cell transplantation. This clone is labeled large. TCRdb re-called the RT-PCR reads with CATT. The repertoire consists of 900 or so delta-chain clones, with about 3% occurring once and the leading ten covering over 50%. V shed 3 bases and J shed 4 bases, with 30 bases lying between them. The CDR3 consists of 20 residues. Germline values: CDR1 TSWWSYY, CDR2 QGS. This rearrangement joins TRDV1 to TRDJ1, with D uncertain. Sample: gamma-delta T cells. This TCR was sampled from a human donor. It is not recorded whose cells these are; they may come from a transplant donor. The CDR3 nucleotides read TGTGCTCTTGGGGATCCTCTATCTACGCATTCCCCAGGGGTGGGCGATAAACTCATCTTT. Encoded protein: CALGDPLSTHSPGVGDKLIF.